Listed here are 7 T cell receptor beta chains from one sample, sequenced in a study of cytomegalovirus exposure and HLA in healthy donors. It was with 60 Vbeta and 13 Jbeta primers that the PCR ran. Produced via immunoSEQ multiplex PCR; TCRdb's table is partial and in-frame only. The table lists around 160,000 clones, approximately 77% of them singletons, with 7% to 9% in the top ten. Material for sequencing was PBMCs. All receptors come from a male donor in good health and CMV-seropositive.

This rearrangement joins TRBV7-9 to TRBJ2-7, with D maybe TRBD1 (5 bases). V lost 1 base to trimming and J lost 2 bases, with 9 bases between them. From germline, CDR1 is SEHNR and CDR2 FQNEAQ (reference sequence). This CDR3 spans 14 amino acids. The CDR3 here is CASSLDLTAYEQYF. The CDR3 nucleotides read TGTGCCAGCAGCTTAGATTTGACAGCCTACGAGCAGTACTTC.

About this clone: Other DNA variants within this sample encode the same CDR3. The rearrangement joins TRBV11-2 to TRBJ2-7; 8 bases map to TRBD1. Trimming cost V 3 bases and J 0 bases; bases outside gene matches: 1. The CDR3 contains 14 residues. The germline gives CDR1 SGHAT, CDR2 FQNNGV. CDR3 protein: CASSFGQGSYEQYF. In DNA form, the CDR3 reads TGTGCCAGCAGCTTCGGACAGGGCTCCTACGAGCAGTACTTC.

The chain recombines TRBV5-1 with TRBJ1-4, with 7 bases lining up with TRBD1. CDR1 and CDR2 from the germline V gene are SGHRS and YFSETQ. This CDR3 is 17 amino acids long. Trimming at V came to 1 base and at J to 3 bases, leaving 9 bases not matched to a gene. The CDR3 DNA is TGCGCCAGCAGCTTGTCGACAGGGATTTTTGCTAATGAAAAACTGTTTTTT. Amino acids: CASSLSTGIFANEKLFF. Supplemented by reference TRBV5-1 and TRBJ1-4, the full variable domain reads KAGVTQTPRYLIKTRGQQVTLSCSPISGHRSVSWYQQTPGQGLQFLFEYFSETQRNKGNFPGRFSGRQFSNSRSEMNVSTLELGDSALYLCASSLSTGIFANEKLFFGSGTQLSVL.

V is TRBV28 and J is TRBJ1-6, with a tentative D call TRBD1 (6 bases). This CDR3 has 13 residues. The germline V gene encodes CDR1 MDHEN and CDR2 SYDVKM. V was pared by 4 bases and J by 8 bases, with 9 bases between. CDR3 region: CASSSPGDSPLHF. CDR3 bases: TGTGCCAGCAGTTCTCCAGGGGATTCACCCCTCCACTTT.

Here the CDR3 reads CASGLYYEQYF. The CDR3 DNA is TGTGCTAGTGGTTTGTACTACGAGCAGTACTTC. This chain links TRBV12-5 with TRBJ2-7; D call uncertain. This CDR3 spans 11 amino acids. Germline V gives CDR1 LGHNT, CDR2 FRNRAP. V was cut by 2 bases and J by 3 bases, with 2 bases left in between.

V is TRBV6-6 and J is TRBJ1-1, with 7 bases matching TRBD1. Germline V CDR1 and CDR2: MNHNY, SVGAGI (reference sequence). This CDR3 is 11 amino acids long. V dropped 11 bases and J dropped 6; count of bases not matched to a gene: 6. This CDR3 is CAHRQGPEAFF. DNA of the CDR3: TGTGCCCATAGACAGGGTCCTGAAGCTTTCTTT.

The chain employs TRBV6-5 and TRBJ1-5, with D possibly being TRBD1 (5 bases). V was trimmed by 8 bases and J by 0 bases, leaving 11 bases between them. The CDR3 is made up of 14 amino acids. The germline CDR1 and CDR2 sequences are MNHEY and SVGAGI. The CDR3 DNA is TGTGCCAGCCGGGGGTTAAATAGCAATCAGCCCCAGCATTTT. Residues: CASRGLNSNQPQHF.